Below, 14 T cell receptor beta chains from the same sample are listed, as sequenced in a study of tumor and adjacent non-tumor tissue in lung cancer. A modified ARM-PCR protocol with three rounds of nested PCR amplified TCRbeta. One entry per CDR3 protein, called by TCRdb with MiXCR from the multiplex PCR reads. The sample has roughly 90,000 distinct CDR3 sequences, roughly three quarters seen once. The template was RNA from unsorted bulk tissue. More than 3 cm separated this lung sample from the edge of the tumor. The source material was distant non-tumor lung tissue. The receptors were sampled from a woman aged 45-60 years with non-small cell lung cancer.

Note on this clonotype: A read error may account for a junction end that differs from germline. The chain has TRBV4-1 and TRBJ1-5; 10 bases fit TRBD1. From germline, CDR1 is MGHRA and CDR2 YSYEKL. The CDR3 extends over 15 amino acids. This CDR3 is CAISQGDRGNQPQHF. CDR3 DNA sequence: TGCGCCATCAGCCAAGGGGACAGGGGCAATCAGCCCCAACATTTT.

This clonotype showed up just a few times. This chain connects TRBV19 to TRBJ2-1; TRBD1 might be the D (5 bases). Trimming removed 3 bases at V and 5 bases at J, with 11 bases between. CDR3 size: 14 residues. Germline values: CDR1 LNHDA, CDR2 SQIVND (reference sequence). The CDR3: CASSIQGRHNEQFF. CDR3 DNA: TGTGCCAGTAGTATCCAGGGCAGGCACAATGAGCAGTTCTTC.

In the case of this clonotype: One end of the junction fails to match germline, which may point to a read error. CDR3 loop: CGAPSLQGNKQFF. The CDR3 bases are TGCGGTGCTCCGTCGCTCCAGGGAAATAAGCAGTTCTTC. The rearrangement joins TRBV20-1 to TRBJ2-1; weak D call: TRBD1 (5 bases). The length of the CDR3 is 13 residues. The germline CDR1 and CDR2 sequences are DFQATT and SNEGSKA (reference sequence).

To note about this clonotype: A much bigger clone sits one base away, suggesting this may be a read error. The chain has TRBV2 and TRBJ2-5; 8 bases fit TRBD2. The CDR3 is made up of 14 amino acids. The ends lost 10 bases at V and 4 bases at J; junction bases unmatched: 11. Germline V gives CDR1 SNHLY, CDR2 FYNNEI. The CDR3 reads CANRTRRGGETQYF. The CDR3 region has the DNA TGTGCCAACAGGACTCGTCGGGGGGGAGAGACCCAGTACTTC. The whole variable domain, filled in from reference TRBV2 and TRBJ2-5, reads EPEVTQTPSHQVTQMGQEVILRCVPISNHLYFYWYRQILGQKVEFLVSFYNNEISEKSEIFDDQFSVERPDGSNFTLKIRSTKLEDSAMYFCANRTRRGGETQYFGPGTRLLVL.

As to this clonotype: The junction departs from germline at one end; a sequencing error may be responsible. V and J are TRBV6-1 and TRBJ2-4, with D possibly TRBD1 on 5 matching bases. This CDR3 spans 17 amino acids. The germline V gene encodes CDR1 MNHNS and CDR2 SASEGT. The CDR3 loop reads CASSDKGWYLTKNIQYF. The CDR3 region has the DNA TGTGCCAGCAGTGATAAGGGGTGGTACTTGACCAAGAACATTCAGTACTTC.

As regards this clonotype: Relative to the germline gene, one junction end is altered; a read error may explain this. The chain joins TRBV6-1 to TRBJ1-5; D is possibly TRBD1 (5 bases). Germline assignment: CDR1 MNHNS and CDR2 SASEGT. The CDR3 spans 14 residues. The CDR3 sequence is CASSGSGLDQPQHF. CDR3 sequence (DNA): TGTGCCAGCAGTGGATCGGGGCTTGATCAACCCCAGCATTTT.

The table lists this clonotype with a count of one. The chain recombines TRBV11-2 with TRBJ1-2, with TRBD1 as a possible D gene (5 bases). CDR3 length equals 15 residues. With 0 bases removed from V and 10 bases from J, the gap between germline ends came to 18 bases. The germline V gene has CDR1 SGHAT and CDR2 FQNNGV. The CDR3 coding sequence is TGTGCCAGCAGCTTAGAATCTCAGGGATTGGGCGACTACACCTTC. Amino acid sequence: CASSLESQGLGDYTF. Based on the CDR3 plus reference TRBV11-2 and TRBJ1-2, the full variable domain is EAGVAQSPRYKIIEKRQSVAFWCNPISGHATLYWYQQILGQGPKLLIQFQNNGVVDDSQLPKDRFSAERLKGVDSTLKIQPAKLEDSAVYLCASSLESQGLGDYTFGSGTRLTVV.

Details on this clonotype: The junction departs from the called germline gene at one end, perhaps through a read error. The V and J genes are TRBV28 and TRBJ2-6, with D perhaps TRBD2 (6 bases). From germline, CDR1 is MDHEN and CDR2 SYDVKM. This CDR3 has 19 amino acids. The chain's CDR3 is CVSSPSTGTPSSGDNVLTF. The CDR3 DNA reads TGTGTCAGCAGTCCTAGCACCGGGACTCCAAGCTCTGGGGACAACGTCCTGACTTTC.

With respect to this clonotype: A clone one base away is much larger, so this may be a read error. The CDR3 DNA is TGTGCCTGCCATTCGGCGGGCAATCTCTACTCGCCCGAGCATTTT. Translated, it gives CACHSAGNLYSPEHF. The chain uses TRBV30 and TRBJ1-5; D remains unclear. The CDR3 extends over 15 amino acids. Germline-derived CDR1 and CDR2 are GTSNPN and SVGIG (reference sequence).

This clonotype was observed a single time. A much larger clone lies one base from this, so it may be a read error. The V and J genes are TRBV11-2 and TRBJ2-5; TRBD2 matches 7 bases. Germline CDR1 and CDR2: SGHAT and FQNNGV. The CDR3 loop spans 17 amino acids. J lost 2 bases, V lost 1 base, and 10 bases had no gene match. The DNA for the CDR3 is TGTGCCAGCAGCTTAGGGAGGCTAGCGGAAGAACAAGAGACCCAGTACTTC. It specifies CASSLGRLAEEQETQYF.

The chain is built from TRBV6-6 and TRBJ2-3, with D possibly TRBD2 on 5 matching bases. Germline CDR1 and CDR2: MNHNY and SVGAGI (reference sequence). Trimming cost V 11 bases and J 5 bases, with 20 bases left between them. CDR3 length: 14 residues. The CDR3 nucleotides are TGTGCCTGCACCCCTGGAGGTCCGATAGATACGCAGTATTTT. Translation gives CACTPGGPIDTQYF.

This clonotype was found many times. The chain is built from TRBV5-1 and TRBJ2-3; D uncertain. Germline V CDR1 and CDR2: SGHRS, YFSETQ. V was shortened by 4 bases and J by 3 bases, with 15 bases between the two germline ends. CDR3 size: 15 residues. CDR3 bases: TGCGCCAGCAGCCTTTCCGGCGCCGAGACAGATACGCAGTATTTT. As protein: CASSLSGAETDTQYF.

Ten or more counts support this clonotype. The J gene is TRBJ2-4, the V gene TRBV20-1, with 14 bases that match TRBD2. This CDR3 spans 13 amino acids. Germline V gene lookup returns CDR1 DFQATT and CDR2 SNEGSKA (reference sequence). V gave up 3 bases and J gave up 13 bases; unmatched junction bases: 5. CDR3 coding DNA: TGCAGTGCTAGCCGACTAGCGGGAGGGCTACAGTACTTC. The encoded protein is CSASRLAGGLQYF.

As to this clonotype: Its ends do not fully match the called genes, so a read error is possible. This sequence joins TRBV20-1 and TRBJ1-2; D is undetermined. The germline gives CDR1 DFQATT, CDR2 SNEGSKA (reference sequence). The length of the CDR3 is 11 residues. The CDR3 protein is CTASNNYGYTF. The CDR3 coding sequence is TGCACTGCTAGTAACAATTATGGCTACACCTTC.